A selection of T cell receptor beta chains follows, all from one sample in a study of read filtering for tumor transcriptome and immune sequencing. TCRdb reanalysed the reads using MiXCR and keeps one entry per CDR3 protein. This sample has more than 100,000 distinct CDR3 sequences, with under 15% found just once. The sequenced material came from a population of CD138-negative cells sorted from bone marrow. These receptors were obtained from a donor over 35 with multiple myeloma. Both conserved end residues are part of each CDR3.

cdr3_aa,v_call
CASSVGLAAGELFF,TRBV9
CASRRTGTNEKLFF,TRBV28
CSVQGVRTEAFF,TRBV29-1
CSVLTNYNEQFF,TRBV29-1
CASTRAGNNEQFF,TRBV6-5
CATTRQGTPGELFF,TRBV10-3
CASSLPDSREQYF,TRBV7-9
CSVGHSGGRSEQYF,TRBV29-1
CASSLGQANQPQHF,TRBV6-2/TRBV6-3
CAWRRANSYNEQFF,TRBV30
CASSFWLAGGKETQYF,TRBV7-2
CASSDPTGANVLTF,TRBV5-1
CSAATTNTGELFF,TRBV20-1
CASSWTSGTGELFF,TRBV12-3/TRBV12-4
CASSNGPRSSYNEQFF,TRBV9
CASSLGRGPGANVLTF,TRBV7-3
CASSASTALNTEAFF,TRBV5-4
CASSQRGQNEKLFF,TRBV3-1
CSAQKGGKPTYEQYF,TRBV20-1
CASSKRGRLCTEAFF,TRBV21-1
CASTASGGVRSTDTQYF,TRBV11-2